The present entry profiles one T cell receptor (beta chain) with its context. As processed by the authors: Amplifying reference gene primers gave estimates of nucleated cell counts. Profiling relied on immunoSEQ multiplex PCR, and the TCRdb table lists in-frame clones only, not all of them. Clonal size and the V and J genes are those of that table, whereas D and trimming came from the DNA. Seen here are fewer than 450,000 clones, roughly 87% observed once, and the top ten hold 0.6%. The data derive from a study of blood T cell repertoires in COVID-19. V lost 5 bases to trimming and J lost 7 bases; unmatched junction nucleotides: 9. The CDR3 has 15 amino acids. The germline CDR1 and CDR2 sequences are LNHDA and SQIVND (reference sequence).

The receptor was isolated from a man in his late teens or twenties who had recovered from COVID-19. The genes are TRBV19 and TRBJ1-4; 8 bases align to TRBD1. Specimen: PBMCs or T cells enriched from blood (not recorded which). The CDR3, as DNA: TGTGCCAGTAGTGCCAAACAGGGGGACCTTGAAAAACTGTTTTTT. This sequence encodes CASSAKQGDLEKLFF.